This T cell receptor (beta chain) was profiled in a study of T cell repertoires in cytomegalovirus infection. Study as a whole: In public TCR beta signatures, there were indications of both CMV infection and matching HLA type.

This clonotype was seen more than once but under ten times. The antigen is not known. TCRdb recomputed calls from the reads with MiXCR, one row per CDR3 protein. In the table there are around 570,000 distinct CDR3 sequences, 40% of which are singletons. The input for sequencing was cultured PBMCs, taken from culture after CMV antigen stimulation. The clonotype comes from a human donor in good health (CMV status not recorded). Some clones in this sample may be carry-over from other donors' samples.

CDR3 coding DNA: TGTGCCAGCAGCTTAGCGGGGCGGATAGCTAACTATGGCTACACCTTC. The encoded protein is CASSLAGRIANYGYTF. The chain carries TRBV7-2 and TRBJ1-2, with D perhaps matching TRBD1 (5 bases). Germline V CDR1 and CDR2: SGHTA, FQGNSA. CDR3 length equals 16 residues. V lost 0 bases and J lost 0, with 11 bases in between. The full variable domain, rest sourced from reference TRBV7-2 and TRBJ1-2, is GAGVSQSPSNKVTEKGKDVELRCDPISGHTALYWYRQSLGQGLEFLIYFQGNSAPDKSGLPSDRFSAERTGGSVSTLTIQRTQQEDSAVYLCASSLAGRIANYGYTFGSGTRLTVV.